This T cell receptor beta chain was profiled in a study of human T cells and chemical hapten exposure. Via MiXCR, TCRdb re-called the RACE reads, giving one row per CDR3 protein. The data hold roughly 360,000 distinct CDR3 sequences, with around 5% observed a single time. Time point specified: patch test 1, 2 weeks after DPC sensitization. As for treatment: therapeutic diphenylcyclopropenone sensitization with weekly scalp DPC. This clonotype was detected many times. The J segment lost 7 bases and the V segment lost 6 bases, leaving 11 bases of the junction unmatched. The CDR3 contains 14 residues. Germline V CDR1 and CDR2: MDHEN, SYDVKM.

The gene calls are TRBV28 and TRBJ2-7; 8 bases map to TRBD1. The sequence was obtained from a woman between 45 and 65 years old with alopecia areata. Some clones in this sample may be carry-over from other donors' samples. The material was whole blood, obtained in connection with sensitization to the hapten diphenylcyclopropenone (DPC). Here the CDR3 reads CASSAGQETSEQYF. The CDR3 DNA follows: TGTGCCAGCAGCGCGGGACAGGAGACTTCTGAGCAGTACTTC.